This TCR beta chain came from a study of STAT5B mutations in CD4+ large granular lymphocyte leukemia. In germline, CDR1 is SGHRS, CDR2 YFSETQ. This CDR3 has 18 residues. V trimming: 4 bases; J trimming: 2 bases; junction bases outside the gene matches: 10. General study findings and limits: Top patient clones used TRBV06 genes more often: 8/27 versus 2/35 in controls. About a quarter of private leukemic clonotypes occurred rarely in other patients' non-leukemic repertoires.

As concerns this clone: Its target is not known.

The authors' processing: The detection floor for productive clonotype frequency was 2.59 x 10-5. TCRdb keeps only in-frame clones here, not all; method: immunoSEQ multiplex PCR. V and J calls plus clone size are reproduced from that table; the DNA served to infer D and trimming. The table records some 28,000 clones, 70% to 75% of them present only once. The sequencing sample was made of CD4+ T cells from blood buffy coats. This TCR came from a human donor in good health. The chain combines TRBV5-1 with TRBJ2-7; 15 bases are a match to TRBD2. The CDR3 reads CASSPPGLAGGGTYEQYF. As DNA, the CDR3 is TGCGCCAGCAGCCCCCCGGGACTAGCGGGAGGAGGCACCTACGAGCAGTACTTC.